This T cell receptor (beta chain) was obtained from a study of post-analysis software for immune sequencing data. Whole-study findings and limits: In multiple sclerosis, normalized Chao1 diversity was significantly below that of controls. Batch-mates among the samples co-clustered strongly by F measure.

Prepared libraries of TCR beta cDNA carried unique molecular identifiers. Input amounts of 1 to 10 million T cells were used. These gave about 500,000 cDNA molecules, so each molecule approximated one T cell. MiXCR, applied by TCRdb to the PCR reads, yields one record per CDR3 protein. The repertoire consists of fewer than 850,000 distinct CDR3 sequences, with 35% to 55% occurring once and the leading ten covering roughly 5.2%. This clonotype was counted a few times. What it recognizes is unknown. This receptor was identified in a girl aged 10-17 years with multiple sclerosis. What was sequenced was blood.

CDR3 sequence reads: CASSSNRLGDNNYGYTF. As DNA, the CDR3 is TGTGCCAGCAGCTCCAACCGCCTAGGGGACAATAACTATGGCTACACCTTC. This chain uses TRBV7-9 with TRBJ1-2; maybe TRBD1 (6 bases). Germline V gives CDR1 SEHNR, CDR2 FQNEAQ (reference sequence). The CDR3 has 17 residues. V was cut by 4 bases and J by 1 base, with 19 bases left in between. Supplemented by reference TRBV7-9 and TRBJ1-2, the full variable domain reads DTGVSQNPRHKITKRGQNVTFRCDPISEHNRLYWYRQTLGQGPEFLTYFQNEAQLEKSRLLSDRFSAERPKGSFSTLEIQRTEQGDSAMYLCASSSNRLGDNNYGYTFGSGTRLTVV.